These 10 T cell receptor beta chains originate from one sample sequenced in a study of cytomegalovirus exposure and HLA in healthy donors. The PCR employed 60 Vbeta primers together with 13 Jbeta primers. Repertoires were generated with immunoSEQ multiplex PCR, while TCRdb's copy carries only in-frame clones and drops some. The sample includes 120,000 to 150,000 clones, around three quarters of them seen just once. The sequenced sample consisted of PBMCs. These receptor sequences come from a woman between 40 and 50 years old in good health and CMV-seronegative.

The CDR3 sequence: CASNFGASSLEQYF. CDR3 coding DNA: TGTGCCAGCAACTTTGGGGCATCCTCACTCGAGCAGTACTTC. V and J are TRBV7-9 and TRBJ2-7, with D maybe TRBD1 (5 bases). This CDR3 comprises 14 residues. Germline values: CDR1 SEHNR, CDR2 FQNEAQ (reference sequence). V was cut by 7 bases and J by 6 bases, with 19 bases left in between.

The rearrangement uses TRBV5-8 and TRBJ2-7; 12 bases line up with TRBD2. The CDR3 has 18 residues. Germline CDR1 reads SGHTS; CDR2 reads YDEGEE. Germline trimming cut 2 bases from V and 4 bases from J; bases unmatched to any gene: 13. CDR3 DNA: TGTGCCAGCAGCTTTCTTCGTTCTAGCGGGGGGGTCAGGTACGAGCAGTACTTC. As protein: CASSFLRSSGGVRYEQYF.

This clone was recorded once. V is TRBV7-2 and J is TRBJ2-3; D is ambiguous. Germline CDR1 and CDR2: SGHTA and FQGNSA. The CDR3 runs to 12 residues. With 3 bases removed from V and 2 bases from J, the gap between germline ends came to 3 bases. CDR3 protein: CASSFFTDTQYF. The CDR3 DNA reads as TGTGCCAGCAGCTTCTTCACAGATACGCAGTATTTT. Combining the CDR3 with reference TRBV7-2 and TRBJ2-3 gives the whole variable domain GAGVSQSPSNKVTEKGKDVELRCDPISGHTALYWYRQSLGQGLEFLIYFQGNSAPDKSGLPSDRFSAERTGGSVSTLTIQRTQQEDSAVYLCASSFFTDTQYFGPGTRLTVL.

The V gene is TRBV19, the J gene TRBJ1-4; the D gene is possibly TRBD1 (6 bases). Germline lookup yields CDR1 LNHDA and CDR2 SQIVND (reference sequence). The CDR3 loop spans 16 amino acids. The V and J ends lost 5 bases and 2 bases respectively, with 15 bases between them. The CDR3 bases are TGTGCCAGTAGTGAAGGAAACAGGGCGACTAATGAAAAACTGTTTTTT. This encodes CASSEGNRATNEKLFF.

The chain employs TRBV5-1 and TRBJ2-3, with D uncertain. V gave up 3 bases and J gave up 3 bases, with 11 bases separating them. This CDR3 contains 14 residues. Looked up from germline, CDR1 is SGHRS and CDR2 is YFSETQ. DNA of the CDR3: TGCGCCAGCAGCTCCAGACAAGAAACAGATACGCAGTATTTT. The encoded protein is CASSSRQETDTQYF. Complete variable domain (other parts from reference TRBV5-1 and TRBJ2-3): KAGVTQTPRYLIKTRGQQVTLSCSPISGHRSVSWYQQTPGQGLQFLFEYFSETQRNKGNFPGRFSGRQFSNSRSEMNVSTLELGDSALYLCASSSRQETDTQYFGPGTRLTVL.

This rearrangement joins TRBV5-1 to TRBJ2-7, with 11 bases matching TRBD2. The junction had 4 bases not matched to a gene; V was cut back by 0 bases and J by 5 bases. CDR1 and CDR2 (germline): SGHRS, YFSETQ. CDR3 length: 15 residues. The CDR3 spells CASSLVTSGNHEQYF. The CDR3 nucleotides read TGCGCCAGCAGCTTGGTGACTAGCGGGAACCACGAGCAGTACTTC. Combining the CDR3 with reference TRBV5-1 and TRBJ2-7 gives the whole variable domain KAGVTQTPRYLIKTRGQQVTLSCSPISGHRSVSWYQQTPGQGLQFLFEYFSETQRNKGNFPGRFSGRQFSNSRSEMNVSTLELGDSALYLCASSLVTSGNHEQYFGPGTRLTVT.

This chain uses TRBV13 with TRBJ2-7; 9 positions match TRBD1. This CDR3 region has 12 residues. The germline V gene has CDR1 PRHDT and CDR2 FYEKMQ (reference sequence). The trim removed 5 bases at V and 7 bases at J, leaving 3 bases unmatched. The CDR3 DNA sequence: TGTGCCAGCAGCCTACAGGGGGCTGAGCAGTACTTC. Translation gives CASSLQGAEQYF.

The chain carries TRBV6-1 and TRBJ2-7; 11 nucleotides agree with TRBD1. Germline loops: CDR1 MNHNS, CDR2 SASEGT. Germline trimming cut 5 bases from V and 6 bases from J; bases unmatched to any gene: 9. CDR3 length: 15 residues. CDR3 amino acids: CASSSTGTGGFEQYF. The CDR3 DNA sequence: TGTGCCAGCAGTTCGACCGGGACAGGGGGTTTCGAGCAGTACTTC.

The J gene is TRBJ2-3, the V gene TRBV2; unclear D gene. The CDR3 totals 12 residues. V dropped 6 bases and J dropped 7 bases, with 11 bases sitting between them. Looked up from germline, CDR1 is SNHLY and CDR2 is FYNNEI. The CDR3 DNA is TGTGCCAGCAGCTTACCGGTGAATACGCAGTATTTT. Translating it yields CASSLPVNTQYF.

This clone occurred once. The chain uses TRBV6-5 and TRBJ2-1, with a possible D match to TRBD1 (6 bases). Germline V gene sequence: CDR1 MNHEY, CDR2 SVGAGI. V was trimmed by 8 bases and J by 6 bases, leaving 17 bases between them. The CDR3 length is 14 residues. The CDR3 region has the DNA TGTGCCAGCTCCGAAGGCAGGGACATCAATGAGCAGTTCTTC. The encoded protein is CASSEGRDINEQFF.